The 16 T cell receptor beta chains in this list originate from one sample, sequenced in a study of cytomegalovirus exposure and HLA in healthy donors (dated by TCRdb to 2016 to 2017). Preparation of the library involved the immunoSEQ multiplex PCR assay. A mixture of 60 forward primers for TCR Vbeta segments and 13 reverse primers for TCR Jbeta segments was used in the multiplex PCR. TCRdb took this table from immuneACCESS and kept in-frame rearrangements with V and J called. Such tables lack part of the clones; where checked against another copy, unresolved V genes explain under half of the gap, and the rest is unexplained. The sample table lists 130,000 to 150,000 clones, around 86% of them with a count of one. 2.5% to 3% of the sample is held by the ten biggest clonotypes. Sequenced material: PBMCs. The receptor source for this set is a woman in her 30s in good health and CMV-seronegative.

This chain uses TRBV7-2 with TRBJ1-2; possible D gene TRBD1, 5 bases. V was pared by 4 bases and J by 8 bases, with 23 bases between. The CDR3 sequence is 16 residues long. Germline loops: CDR1 SGHTA, CDR2 FQGNSA. The CDR3 here is CASSSSPSVGRGGYTF. CDR3 sequence (DNA): TGTGCCAGCAGCTCCTCTCCCTCGGTGGGGCGCGGAGGCTACACCTTC.

This clone was detected a few times. The chain has TRBV2 and TRBJ1-3; TRBD1 matches at 9 bases. Looked up from germline, CDR1 is SNHLY and CDR2 is FYNNEI. The CDR3 covers 16 residues. V shed 4 bases and J 4 bases; nucleotides not matched to a gene: 8. The CDR3 sequence: CASSGDRVGSGNTIYF. CDR3 DNA sequence: TGTGCCAGCAGTGGGGACAGGGTGGGCTCCGGAAACACCATATATTTT.

The rearrangement links TRBV30 to TRBJ2-7; 7 nucleotides line up with TRBD1. The germline V gene has CDR1 GTSNPN and CDR2 SVGIG (reference sequence). V shed 6 bases and J 0 bases; nucleotides not matched to a gene: 5. The CDR3 runs to 13 residues. CDR3 DNA sequence: TGTGCCTGTACCGGGACAGACTCCTACGAGCAGTACTTC. It codes for CACTGTDSYEQYF.

This clone was counted only a few times. V is TRBV4-1 and J is TRBJ1-2, with 8 nucleotides matching TRBD1. V trimming: 3 bases; J trimming: 5 bases; junction bases outside the gene matches: 2. Germline values: CDR1 MGHRA, CDR2 YSYEKL. The CDR3 covers 13 residues. For the CDR3, the DNA is TGCGCCAGCAGCCACCAGGGGGCATATGGCTACACCTTC. It is translated as CASSHQGAYGYTF.

A word on this clone: The same CDR3 also results from other DNA sequences found in this sample. V gene TRBV9 combines with J gene TRBJ2-3; 8 nucleotides match TRBD2. V lost 5 bases and J lost 4; bases outside the gene matches: 21. Germline CDR1 SGDLS, CDR2 YYNGEE. This CDR3 spans 19 amino acids. The CDR3: CASSASNVLTGGVADTQYF. DNA for the CDR3: TGTGCCAGCAGTGCATCAAATGTGTTAACGGGAGGGGTAGCAGATACGCAGTATTTT.

The CDR3: CASSYVLNQPQHF. The CDR3 bases are TGTGCCAGCAGTTACGTCCTCAATCAGCCCCAGCATTTT. The chain has TRBV6-6 and TRBJ1-5; D gene unclear. Trimming shortened V by 2 bases and J by 3 bases, and 5 bases separated the two germline ends. The germline CDR1 and CDR2 sequences are MNHNY and SVGAGI (reference sequence). The CDR3 extends over 13 amino acids.

The chain is built from TRBV18 and TRBJ1-4, with D tentatively TRBD1 (5 bases). The V gene lost 2 bases and the J gene lost 8 bases, with 18 bases spanning the gap. Germline V gene data show CDR1 as KGHSH and CDR2 as LQKENI. The CDR3 length is 16 residues. The CDR3 here is CASSPNPTGDGEKLFF. CDR3 coding DNA: TGTGCCAGCTCACCAAACCCCACAGGCGACGGGGAAAAACTGTTTTTT.

This clone was seen only a few times. The chain uses TRBV6-6 and TRBJ1-5, with unresolved D. This CDR3 is 11 amino acids long. CDR1 and CDR2 (germline): MNHNY, SVGAGI (reference sequence). The CDR3 coding sequence is TGTGCTAGTTCCGGCAATCAGCCCCAGCATTTT. It encodes CASSGNQPQHF.

Here the CDR3 DNA reads TGTGCCAGGAACGGGACAGATCCCTACGAGCAGTACTTC. Protein product: CARNGTDPYEQYF. The V and J genes are TRBV19 and TRBJ2-7, with 7 bases lining up with TRBD1. The V gene's germline CDR1 is LNHDA and CDR2 SQIVND (reference sequence). CDR3 size: 13 residues. Losses at the gene ends were 9 bases for V and 2 bases for J; bases not matched to a gene: 7.

The gene calls are TRBV6-1 and TRBJ2-1; 10 bases match TRBD2. This CDR3 has 14 amino acids. Germline-derived CDR1 and CDR2 are MNHNS and SASEGT. After removal of 5 bases from V and 7 bases from J, the junction contained 5 bases not matched to a gene. This CDR3 is CASSLSGRYNEQFF. The CDR3 nucleotides are TGTGCCAGCAGTCTTAGCGGGAGGTATAATGAGCAGTTCTTC.

This clone was seen only a few times. V usage is TRBV4-3 and J usage is TRBJ2-7; D is possibly TRBD1 (5 bases). Germline assignment: CDR1 LGHNA and CDR2 YSLEER. The V and J ends lost 1 base and 3 bases respectively, with 16 bases between them. The CDR3 runs to 16 residues. This CDR3 is CASSQGLGALGYEQYF. In DNA form, the CDR3 reads TGCGCCAGCAGCCAAGGTTTAGGGGCCCTAGGCTACGAGCAGTACTTC.

The genes are TRBV4-1 and TRBJ2-2; a possible D gene is TRBD2 (6 bases). The length of the CDR3 is 14 residues. Germline V gene lookup returns CDR1 MGHRA and CDR2 YSYEKL. Trimming removed 5 bases from V and 1 base from J, with 8 bases in between. The CDR3 region is CASSGRRNTGELFF. The CDR3 DNA reads TGCGCCAGCAGCGGGAGGCGGAACACCGGGGAGCTGTTTTTT.

V is TRBV10-3 and J is TRBJ2-2; 11 bases agree with TRBD2. The ends lost 0 bases at V and 5 bases at J; junction bases unmatched: 2. The CDR3 is 16 amino acids. From germline, CDR1 is ENHRY and CDR2 SYGVKD. The CDR3 nucleotides read TGTGCCATCAGTGAGTCACTAGCGGGGGCTACCGGGGAGCTGTTTTTT. Translation: CAISESLAGATGELFF.

The chain has TRBV6-4 and TRBJ1-2, with 11 bases matching TRBD1. Trimming cost V 4 bases and J 4 bases; bases outside gene matches: 5. In germline, CDR1 is MRHNA, CDR2 SNTAGT. CDR3 size: 15 residues. The CDR3 spells CASSVGQGATYGYTF. In DNA form, the CDR3 reads TGTGCCAGCAGTGTTGGACAGGGGGCAACCTATGGCTACACCTTC.

The chain links TRBV29-1 to TRBJ2-5; 8 nucleotides align to TRBD1. With the DNA end fitting TRBJ2-7 better, the J assignment may be wrong. Germline CDR1 reads SQVTM; CDR2 reads ANQGSEA. The CDR3 totals 14 residues. CDR3 protein: CSVVPDRAPYEQYF. CDR3 in DNA: TGCAGCGTTGTACCGGACAGGGCTCCCTACGAGCAGTACTTC.

The chain recombines TRBV5-4 with TRBJ2-3; 9 nucleotides line up with TRBD1. Losses at the gene ends were 2 bases for V and 2 bases for J; bases not matched to a gene: 3. CDR3 size: 15 residues. Germline V gene data show CDR1 as SGHNT and CDR2 as YYREEE (reference sequence). The CDR3 DNA reads as TGTGCCAGCAGCTTAGGGACAGGGACCACAGATACGCAGTATTTT. This codes for CASSLGTGTTDTQYF.